The source of this T cell receptor (beta chain) is a study of STAT5B mutations in CD4+ large granular lymphocyte leukemia. Whole-study results and caveats: Without putative leukemic clones, patient CD4-sorted repertoires remained more clonal than healthy CD4+ repertoires. TRBV06-family usage was enriched in top patient clones (8/27) versus controls (2/35).

Repertoires were generated with immunoSEQ multiplex PCR, while TCRdb's copy carries only in-frame clones and drops some. The table shows roughly 46,000 clones, with approximately 84% occurring only once. V gave up 4 bases and J gave up 12 bases, with 13 bases separating them. Germline V gives CDR1 MGHRA, CDR2 YSYEKL. The CDR3 is made up of 12 amino acids. As regards this clone: What it binds is unknown.

The V call is TRBV4-1, the J call TRBJ2-1; D gene uncertain. This receptor was identified in a human donor in good health. Sequencing was carried out using CD4+ T cells from blood buffy coats. The CDR3 protein is CASSRGPGGQFF. As DNA, the CDR3 is TGCGCCAGCAGCCGTGGCCCTGGTGGGCAGTTCTTC.